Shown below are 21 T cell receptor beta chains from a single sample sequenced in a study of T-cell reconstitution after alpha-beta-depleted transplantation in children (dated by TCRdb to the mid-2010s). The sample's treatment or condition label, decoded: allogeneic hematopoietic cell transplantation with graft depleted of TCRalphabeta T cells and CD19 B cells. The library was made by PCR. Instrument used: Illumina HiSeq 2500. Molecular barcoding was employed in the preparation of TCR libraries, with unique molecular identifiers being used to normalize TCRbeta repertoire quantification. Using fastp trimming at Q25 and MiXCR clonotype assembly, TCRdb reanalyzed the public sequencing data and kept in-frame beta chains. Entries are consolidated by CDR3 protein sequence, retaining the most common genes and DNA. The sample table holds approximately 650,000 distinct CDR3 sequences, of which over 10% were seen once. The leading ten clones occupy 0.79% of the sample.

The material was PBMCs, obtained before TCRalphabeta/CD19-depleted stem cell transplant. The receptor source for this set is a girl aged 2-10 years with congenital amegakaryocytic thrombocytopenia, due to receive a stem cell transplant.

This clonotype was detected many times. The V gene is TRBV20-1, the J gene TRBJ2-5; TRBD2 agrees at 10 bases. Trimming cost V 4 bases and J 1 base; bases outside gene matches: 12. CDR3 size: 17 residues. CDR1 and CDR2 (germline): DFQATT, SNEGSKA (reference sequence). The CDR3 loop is CSAKGGLAGVIQETQYF. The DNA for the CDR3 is TGCAGTGCTAAAGGGGGTCTAGCGGGGGTAATCCAAGAGACCCAGTACTTC.

As DNA, the CDR3 is TGTGCCAGCAGCTTACTGAGGTTTGATGTCACTGAAGCTTTCTTT. It codes for CASSLLRFDVTEAFF. The rearrangement joins TRBV7-2 to TRBJ1-1; D is unclear. V shed 2 bases and J shed 4 bases, with 14 bases lying between them. The CDR3 length is 15 residues. Germline CDR1 SGHTA, CDR2 FQGNSA.

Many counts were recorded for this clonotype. The CDR3 DNA is TGTGCCAGCAGCTTAGAAAGTGGTACGCAGTATTTT. Protein: CASSLESGTQYF. V usage is TRBV7-6 and J usage is TRBJ2-3; D uncertain. Per the germline V gene, CDR1 is SGHVS and CDR2 is FNYEAQ. Trimming left V 1 base short and J 8 bases short, with 7 bases between. The CDR3 totals 12 residues. Based on the CDR3 plus reference TRBV7-6 and TRBJ2-3, the full variable domain is GAGVSQSPRYKVTKRGQDVALRCDPISGHVSLYWYRQALGQGPEFLTYFNYEAQQDKSGLPNDRFSAERPEGSISTLTIQRTEQRDSAMYRCASSLESGTQYFGPGTRLTVL.

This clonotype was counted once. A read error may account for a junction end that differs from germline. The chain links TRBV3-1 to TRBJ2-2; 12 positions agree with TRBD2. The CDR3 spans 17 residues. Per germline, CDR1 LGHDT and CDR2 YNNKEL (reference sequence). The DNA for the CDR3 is TGTGCCAGCTGCCAACTAGCGGGAGGCGGTTACACCGGGGAGCTGTTTTTT. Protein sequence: CASCQLAGGGYTGELFF.

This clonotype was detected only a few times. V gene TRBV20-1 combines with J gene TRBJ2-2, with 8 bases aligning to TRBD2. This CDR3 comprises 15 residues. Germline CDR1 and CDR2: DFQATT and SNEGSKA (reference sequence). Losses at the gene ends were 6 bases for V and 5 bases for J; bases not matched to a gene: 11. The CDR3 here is CSAETGTRPTGELFF. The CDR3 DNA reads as TGCAGTGCAGAAACCGGGACTAGACCAACCGGGGAGCTGTTTTTT.

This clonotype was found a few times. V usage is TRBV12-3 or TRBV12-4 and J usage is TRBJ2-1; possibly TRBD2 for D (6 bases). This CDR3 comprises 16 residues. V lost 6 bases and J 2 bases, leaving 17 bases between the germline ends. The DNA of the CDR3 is TGTGCCAGCAGCCGTAGCGGCGGGATGGCCTACAATGAGCAGTTCTTC. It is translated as CASSRSGGMAYNEQFF.

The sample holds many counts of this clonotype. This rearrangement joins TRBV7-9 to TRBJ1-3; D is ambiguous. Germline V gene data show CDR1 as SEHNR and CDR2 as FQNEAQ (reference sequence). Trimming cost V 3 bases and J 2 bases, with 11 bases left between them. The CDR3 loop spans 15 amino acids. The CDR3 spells CASSFGPVAGNTIYF. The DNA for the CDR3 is TGTGCCAGCAGCTTTGGGCCAGTCGCTGGAAACACCATATATTTT.

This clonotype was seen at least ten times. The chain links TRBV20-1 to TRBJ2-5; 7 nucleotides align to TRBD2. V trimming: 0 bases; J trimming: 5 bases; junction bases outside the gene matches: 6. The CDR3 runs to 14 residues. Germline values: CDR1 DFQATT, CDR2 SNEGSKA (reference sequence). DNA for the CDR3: TGCAGTGCTAGAGATCTCGCGGGAGACGAGACCCAGTACTTC. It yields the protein CSARDLAGDETQYF.

This CDR3 reads CASSSLTGLAGYSLGEQFF. The CDR3 DNA reads as TGCGCCAGCTCTTCCCTTACAGGACTAGCGGGATATTCATTGGGTGAGCAGTTCTTC. V gene TRBV5-1 combines with J gene TRBJ2-1; TRBD2 aligns across 12 bases. Germline CDR1 reads SGHRS; CDR2 reads YFSETQ. CDR3 length equals 19 residues. With 7 bases clipped from V and 9 bases from J, the junction kept 23 bases outside the gene matches.

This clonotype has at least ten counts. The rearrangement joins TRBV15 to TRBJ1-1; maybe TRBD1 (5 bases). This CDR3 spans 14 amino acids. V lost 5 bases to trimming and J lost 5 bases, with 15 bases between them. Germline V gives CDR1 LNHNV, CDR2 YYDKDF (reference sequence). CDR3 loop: CATSPRMSGTEAFF. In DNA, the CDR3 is TGTGCCACCAGCCCGAGGATGTCAGGGACTGAAGCTTTCTTT.

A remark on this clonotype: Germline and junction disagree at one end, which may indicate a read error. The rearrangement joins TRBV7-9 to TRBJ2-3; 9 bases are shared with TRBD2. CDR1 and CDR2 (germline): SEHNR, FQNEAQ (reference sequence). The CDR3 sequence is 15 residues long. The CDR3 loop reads CASSIAGVRSDTQYF. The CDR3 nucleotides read TGTGCCAGCAGCATAGCGGGAGTTCGATCGGATACGCAGTATTTT.

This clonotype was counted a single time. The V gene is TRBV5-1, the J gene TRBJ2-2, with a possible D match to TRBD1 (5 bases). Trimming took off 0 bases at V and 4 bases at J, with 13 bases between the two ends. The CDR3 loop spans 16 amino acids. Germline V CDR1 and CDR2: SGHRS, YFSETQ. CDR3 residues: CASSLAVGAGTGELFF. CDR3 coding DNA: TGCGCCAGCAGCTTGGCAGTAGGGGCCGGCACCGGGGAGCTGTTTTTT. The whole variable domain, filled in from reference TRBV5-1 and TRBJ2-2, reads KAGVTQTPRYLIKTRGQQVTLSCSPISGHRSVSWYQQTPGQGLQFLFEYFSETQRNKGNFPGRFSGRQFSNSRSEMNVSTLELGDSALYLCASSLAVGAGTGELFFGEGSRLTVL.

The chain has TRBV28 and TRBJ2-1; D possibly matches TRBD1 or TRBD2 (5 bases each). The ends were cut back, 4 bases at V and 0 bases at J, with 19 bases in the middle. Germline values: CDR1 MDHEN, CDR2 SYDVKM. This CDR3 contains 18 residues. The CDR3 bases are TGTGCCAGCAGTTCCATCAGGGCGGCCACTAGCTCCTACAATGAGCAGTTCTTC. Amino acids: CASSSIRAATSSYNEQFF.

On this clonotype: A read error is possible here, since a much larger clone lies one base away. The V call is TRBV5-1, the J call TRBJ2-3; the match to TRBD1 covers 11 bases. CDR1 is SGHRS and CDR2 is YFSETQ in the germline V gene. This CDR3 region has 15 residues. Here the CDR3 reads CAISFGQGAGDTQYF. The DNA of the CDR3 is TGCGCCATCAGCTTCGGACAGGGGGCGGGAGATACGCAGTATTTT.

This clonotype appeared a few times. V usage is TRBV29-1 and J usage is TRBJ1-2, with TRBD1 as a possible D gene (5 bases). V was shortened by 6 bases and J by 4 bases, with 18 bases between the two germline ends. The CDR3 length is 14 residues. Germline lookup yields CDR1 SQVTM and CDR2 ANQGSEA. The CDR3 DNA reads TGCAGCGTCGGGGCCATGGGCGGGACCTATGGCTACACCTTC. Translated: CSVGAMGGTYGYTF.

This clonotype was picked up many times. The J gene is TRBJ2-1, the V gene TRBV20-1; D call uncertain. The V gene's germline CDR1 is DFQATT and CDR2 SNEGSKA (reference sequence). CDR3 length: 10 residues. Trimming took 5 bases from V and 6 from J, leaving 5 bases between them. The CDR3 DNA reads TGCAGTGCTTTAGCCAATGAGCAGTTCTTC. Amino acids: CSALANEQFF.

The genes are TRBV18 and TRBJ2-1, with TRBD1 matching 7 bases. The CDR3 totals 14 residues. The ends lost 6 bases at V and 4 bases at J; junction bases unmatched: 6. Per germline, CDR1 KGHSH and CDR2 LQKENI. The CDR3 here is CASSMGTVYNEQFF. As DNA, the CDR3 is TGTGCCAGCTCCATGGGGACAGTTTACAATGAGCAGTTCTTC.

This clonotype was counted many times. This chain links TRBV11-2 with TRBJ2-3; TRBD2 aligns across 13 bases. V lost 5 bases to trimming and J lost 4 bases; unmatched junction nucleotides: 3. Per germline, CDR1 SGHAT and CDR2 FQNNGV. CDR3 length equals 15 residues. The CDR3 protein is CASSTGLAGADTQYF. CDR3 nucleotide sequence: TGTGCCAGCAGCACCGGACTAGCGGGAGCAGATACGCAGTATTTT.

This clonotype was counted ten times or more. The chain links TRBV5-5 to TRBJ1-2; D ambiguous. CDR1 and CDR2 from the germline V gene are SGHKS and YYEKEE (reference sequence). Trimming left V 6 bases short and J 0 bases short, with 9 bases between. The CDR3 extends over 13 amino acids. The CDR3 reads CASTQSSNYGYTF. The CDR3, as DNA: TGTGCCAGCACACAGAGTTCTAACTATGGCTACACCTTC.

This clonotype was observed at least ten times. The CDR3 is CRAGTSGTDTQYF. The CDR3 DNA reads as TGCAGAGCCGGGACGAGCGGCACAGATACGCAGTATTTT. The chain recombines TRBV20-1 with TRBJ2-3; possibly TRBD1 or TRBD2 for D (5 bases each). Germline V CDR1 and CDR2: DFQATT, SNEGSKA (reference sequence). CDR3 length equals 13 residues.

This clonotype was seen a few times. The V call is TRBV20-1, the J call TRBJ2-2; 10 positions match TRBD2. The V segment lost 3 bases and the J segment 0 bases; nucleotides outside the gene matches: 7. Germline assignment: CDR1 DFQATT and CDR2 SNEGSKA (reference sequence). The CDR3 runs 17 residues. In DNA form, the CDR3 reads TGCAGTGCTAGTCCCCTAGCGGGAGCCCCGAACACCGGGGAGCTGTTTTTT. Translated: CSASPLAGAPNTGELFF.